These 12 T cell receptor beta chains were all obtained from the same sample, sequenced in a study of T cell repertoires in cytomegalovirus infection. For these TCRs, the target antigens are not known. TCRdb passed the reads through MiXCR, listing each CDR3 protein once. Of about 140,000 distinct CDR3 sequences in the sample, roughly 32% were seen once. The sequences come from CD8+ T cells from cultured PBMCs, collected from culture after CMV antigen stimulation. These receptors all come from a human donor in good health (CMV status not recorded). Some clones in this sample may be carry-over from other donors' samples.

This clonotype occurred a few times. The CDR3 DNA follows: TGTGCCAGCAGCCAAAAACCAACGGGACAGATGAAGTACATTCAGTACTTC. This codes for CASSQKPTGQMKYIQYF. The rearrangement links TRBV11-2 to TRBJ2-4, with 7 bases fitting TRBD1. Germline-derived CDR1 and CDR2 are SGHAT and FQNNGV. J lost 8 bases, V lost 5 bases, and 18 bases had no gene match. This CDR3 contains 17 residues.

Ten or more counts support this clonotype. The V call is TRBV11-3, the J call TRBJ2-1; D remains unclear. CDR1 is SGHNT, CDR2 YENEEA, per germline. Between the trimmed V and J ends, which lost 0 bases and 10 bases, there was a span of 7 bases. The CDR3 has 12 amino acids. CDR3 amino acids: CASSLDPSEQFF. CDR3 DNA sequence: TGTGCCAGCAGCTTAGATCCCTCAGAGCAGTTCTTC.

This clonotype turned up a few times. The gene calls are TRBV18 and TRBJ2-7, with 8 bases aligning to TRBD2. Germline CDR1 is KGHSH and CDR2 is LQKENI. This CDR3 has 17 amino acids. The J segment lost 2 bases and the V segment lost 2 bases, leaving 11 bases of the junction unmatched. CDR3 sequence: CASSPVKTAGVAYEQYF. The CDR3 DNA reads TGTGCCAGCTCACCAGTAAAGACAGCGGGGGTAGCCTACGAGCAGTACTTC.

This clonotype was counted only a few times. The chain couples TRBV11-3 to TRBJ2-4; D uncertain. This CDR3 comprises 13 residues. The V gene lost 5 bases and the J gene lost 6 bases, with 11 bases spanning the gap. Per the germline V gene, CDR1 is SGHNT and CDR2 is YENEEA. The CDR3 spells CASSAFPGNIQYF. CDR3 in DNA: TGTGCCAGCAGCGCTTTTCCGGGAAACATTCAGTACTTC.

This clonotype turned up a few times. The chain uses TRBV6-1 and TRBJ2-1, with no clear D. V was trimmed by 4 bases and J by 7 bases, leaving 8 bases between them. CDR1 is MNHNS, CDR2 SASEGT, per germline. This CDR3 comprises 12 residues. CDR3 coding DNA: TGTGCCAGCAGTGGGGCGGCAAATGAGCAGTTCTTC. The encoded protein is CASSGAANEQFF.

The chain recombines TRBV2 with TRBJ1-1, with D perhaps matching TRBD1 (6 bases). This CDR3 is built from 16 residues. Germline V gene lookup returns CDR1 SNHLY and CDR2 FYNNEI. Trimming left V 4 bases short and J 1 base short, with 16 bases between. The CDR3 spells CASSGSRTERNTEAFF. CDR3 DNA sequence: TGTGCCAGCAGTGGCTCTAGGACAGAGCGGAACACTGAAGCTTTCTTT.

The V and J genes are TRBV15 and TRBJ1-1; D is perhaps TRBD1 (5 bases). Germline loops: CDR1 LNHNV, CDR2 YYDKDF (reference sequence). V gave up 4 bases and J gave up 0 bases, with 12 bases separating them. The CDR3 is made up of 15 amino acids. CDR3 amino acids: CATSIPGTVNTEAFF. The CDR3 DNA is TGTGCCACCAGCATTCCCGGGACGGTGAACACTGAAGCTTTCTTT.

The table lists this clonotype with many counts. The junction departs from the called germline gene at one end, perhaps through a read error. This chain links TRBV12-3 or TRBV12-4 with TRBJ2-4; D remains unclear. The CDR3 runs 12 residues. CDR3 residues: CASRVGGSHSHF. In DNA, the CDR3 is TGTGCCAGCAGGGTTGGTGGCAGCCACAGCCACTTC.

The V call is TRBV6-5, the J call TRBJ2-1; 9 bases are a match to TRBD2. This CDR3 contains 15 residues. Germline CDR1 reads MNHEY; CDR2 reads SVGAGI. Unmatched junction bases numbered 6, after V lost 3 bases and J lost 6 bases. CDR3 coding DNA: TGTGCCAGCAGTTATGGACTAGCGAGCGGCAATGAGCAGTTCTTC. Translating gives CASSYGLASGNEQFF.

This clonotype was counted between two and nine times. This chain uses TRBV6-1 with TRBJ2-1, with D possibly TRBD2 on 5 matching bases. CDR1 MNHNS and CDR2 SASEGT come from the germline V gene. This CDR3 is 16 amino acids long. Trimming shortened V by 4 bases and J by 5 bases, and 18 bases separated the two germline ends. The CDR3 region has the DNA TGTGCCAGCAGTGCCCTTAGCGTATCTCTGGACAATGAGCAGTTCTTC. Protein: CASSALSVSLDNEQFF.

The sample holds a few counts of this clonotype. The gene calls are TRBV12-3 or TRBV12-4 and TRBJ2-2, with D tentatively TRBD2 (5 bases). Trimming cost V 3 bases and J 4 bases, with 9 bases left between them. CDR3 length: 14 residues. CDR3 sequence: CASSFVAPTGELFF. The DNA for the CDR3 is TGTGCCAGCAGTTTCGTAGCGCCCACCGGGGAGCTGTTTTTT.

The sample holds many counts of this clonotype. This chain uses TRBV20-1 with TRBJ1-5, with 7 bases that match TRBD1. This CDR3 has 16 residues. Trimming at V came to 1 base and at J to 1 base, leaving 7 bases not matched to a gene. Germline CDR1 DFQATT, CDR2 SNEGSKA (reference sequence). CDR3 nucleotide sequence: TGCAGTGCTAGAGCGGCAGGGGGTTTGAGCAATCAGCCCCAGCATTTT. It specifies CSARAAGGLSNQPQHF.